This passage covers 31 T cell receptor beta chains from one sample sequenced in a study of T-cell reconstitution after alpha-beta-depleted transplantation in children. The authors prepared the TCRbeta library with unique molecular identifiers. TCRdb analysed the PCR reads with MiXCR anew, one entry per CDR3 protein. The data hold about 230,000 distinct CDR3 sequences, with about 12% observed a single time. Sequences were derived from PBMCs from the stem cell graft donor, sampled from the stem cell graft. The receptors were sampled from a human donor who donated a stem cell graft to a child with acute lymphoblastic leukemia.

Of note for this clonotype: A much larger clone sits a single nucleotide away, making a read error possible. CDR3 nucleotides: TGTGCCGGCAGTTTACCGGCTAGCGGGAGTATGGGTACGCAGTATTTT. Its translation is CAGSLPASGSMGTQYF. The V and J genes are TRBV28 and TRBJ2-3; 10 bases are a match to TRBD2. The length of the CDR3 is 16 residues. CDR1 MDHEN and CDR2 SYDVKM come from the germline V gene.

This clonotype was picked up many times. V gene TRBV19 combines with J gene TRBJ1-1; D may be TRBD1 (6 bases). Germline loops: CDR1 LNHDA, CDR2 SQIVND (reference sequence). The V end lost 7 bases, the J end lost 0 bases, and 9 bases lay between the germline ends. There are 13 residues in the CDR3. The CDR3 region has the DNA TGTGCCAGTAATACAGGGATGAACACTGAAGCTTTCTTT. It translates to CASNTGMNTEAFF.

This clonotype was recorded many times. The chain employs TRBV12-3 or TRBV12-4 and TRBJ1-3; D gene unclear. The length of the CDR3 is 16 residues. V lost 4 bases to trimming and J lost 1 base, with 14 bases between them. CDR3 residues: CASSSVSRRSGNTIYF. The DNA for the CDR3 is TGTGCCAGCAGTTCCGTCTCCCGCAGATCTGGAAACACCATATATTTT.

This clonotype showed up many times. The genes are TRBV7-2 and TRBJ1-2; the D gene is possibly TRBD1 (6 bases). Germline V lookup: CDR1 SGHTA, CDR2 FQGNSA. Trimming removed 3 bases at V and 8 bases at J, with 22 bases between. This CDR3 contains 16 residues. The CDR3 sequence is CASSFQTLPGVGGYTF. CDR3 DNA: TGTGCCAGCAGCTTCCAGACACTCCCAGGGGTCGGGGGCTACACCTTC.

Ten or more counts support this clonotype. The rearrangement joins TRBV28 to TRBJ2-7; 8 bases map to TRBD2. CDR3 length equals 12 residues. J was trimmed by 8 bases and V by 11 bases; bases with no gene match: 11. Per the germline V gene, CDR1 is MDHEN and CDR2 is SYDVKM. The chain's CDR3 is CAGAQQRGKQYF. The CDR3 DNA follows: TGTGCCGGGGCCCAGCAGCGGGGGAAGCAGTACTTC.

This clonotype was detected ten times or more. The V gene is TRBV29-1, the J gene TRBJ1-2; no clear D. V was pared by 4 bases and J by 8 bases, with 8 bases between. CDR3 length: 10 residues. Germline V CDR1 and CDR2: SQVTM, ANQGSEA. The CDR3 sequence: CSVGGGGYTF. In nucleotides, the CDR3 is TGCAGCGTTGGGGGTGGGGGCTACACCTTC.

At least ten counts were recorded for this clonotype. This chain links TRBV29-1 with TRBJ2-7, with D perhaps assigned TRBD1 or TRBD2 (5 bases each). V lost 7 bases and J 8 bases, leaving 24 bases between the germline ends. Germline values: CDR1 SQVTM, CDR2 ANQGSEA. There are 14 residues in the CDR3. Here the CDR3 reads CSAGGSERELQQYF. The DNA of the CDR3 is TGCAGCGCTGGGGGTTCTGAGAGGGAACTACAGCAGTACTTC.

This clonotype was observed many times. The chain employs TRBV27 and TRBJ1-2; 10 bases map to TRBD1. The V segment lost 6 bases and the J segment 5 bases; nucleotides outside the gene matches: 6. Germline loops: CDR1 MNHEY, CDR2 SMNVEV (reference sequence). CDR3 length: 14 residues. As DNA, the CDR3 is TGTGCCAGCAGGAAGACAGGGGGCAATTATGGCTACACCTTC. This translates into CASRKTGGNYGYTF.

This clonotype showed up many times. The chain has TRBV6-5 and TRBJ2-3; 8 positions agree with TRBD1. The CDR3 covers 16 residues. The germline CDR1 and CDR2 sequences are MNHEY and SVGAGI. Trimming removed 2 bases from V and 3 bases from J; junction bases left unmatched: 7. Here the CDR3 reads CASSYPRGQVTDTQYF. CDR3 sequence (DNA): TGTGCCAGCAGTTACCCCAGGGGGCAAGTGACAGATACGCAGTATTTT.

This clonotype appeared many times. The genes are TRBV5-1 and TRBJ2-3; D is unclear. Germline CDR1 is SGHRS and CDR2 is YFSETQ. The CDR3 consists of 15 residues. With 0 bases removed from V and 2 bases from J, the gap between germline ends came to 10 bases. The CDR3 coding sequence is TGCGCCAGCAGCTTGGCAGTGACCTACACAGATACGCAGTATTTT. It translates to CASSLAVTYTDTQYF.

There are a few counts of this clonotype. V and J are TRBV4-3 and TRBJ1-1; 7 nucleotides line up with TRBD1. In germline, CDR1 is LGHNA, CDR2 YSLEER. Trimming took 3 bases from V and 0 from J; bases not matched to a gene: 4. CDR3 length equals 15 residues. CDR3 coding DNA: TGCGCCAGCAGCCAGAACAGGGGTCTGAACACTGAAGCTTTCTTT. It codes for CASSQNRGLNTEAFF.

On this clonotype: This could be a read error, since a much larger clone is one nucleotide away. The chain employs TRBV7-8 and TRBJ2-5, with D possibly TRBD2 on 5 matching bases. Germline loops: CDR1 SGHVS, CDR2 FQNEAQ. The length of the CDR3 is 15 residues. The CDR3 region has the DNA TGTGCCAGCAGCTTAGTACCAGGACTTAGTGAGACCGAGTACTTC. Translated, it gives CASSLVPGLSETEYF.

The gene calls are TRBV9 and TRBJ2-1, with TRBD2 matching 16 bases. V was pared by 3 bases and J by 9 bases, with 9 bases of the junction left unmatched. Per the germline V gene, CDR1 is SGDLS and CDR2 is YYNGEE. The CDR3 is made up of 17 amino acids. The CDR3 DNA reads as TGTGCCAGCAGCGAGTCCGGGACTAGCGGGGGGGCCTGTGAGCAGTTCTTC. It codes for CASSESGTSGGACEQFF.

The CDR3 region has the DNA TGTGCCAGCAGTGTACACGGACAGGAGTTCTCCTACGAGCAGTACTTC. This codes for CASSVHGQEFSYEQYF. The rearrangement links TRBV12-3 or TRBV12-4 to TRBJ2-7; the match to TRBD1 covers 7 bases. The V segment lost 5 bases and the J segment 0 bases; nucleotides outside the gene matches: 10. CDR3 length equals 16 residues.

Many counts were recorded for this clonotype. The chain recombines TRBV7-2 with TRBJ2-3, with TRBD2 matching over 9 bases. Germline V gene data show CDR1 as SGHTA and CDR2 as FQGNSA. CDR3 length: 17 residues. V shed 4 bases and J 3 bases; nucleotides not matched to a gene: 11. The CDR3 DNA follows: TGTGCCAGCAGCTCTAGCGGGGCTAATGGGGGGACAGATACGCAGTATTTT. Translation gives CASSSSGANGGTDTQYF.

This clonotype was observed many times. The chain is built from TRBV5-6 and TRBJ2-2, with 11 bases lining up with TRBD2. Germline lookup yields CDR1 SGHDT and CDR2 YYEEEE. This CDR3 contains 16 residues. V was clipped by 2 bases and J by 6 bases; unmatched bases: 6. The CDR3 spells CASSFWSSGRSGELFF. CDR3 DNA sequence: TGTGCCAGCAGCTTCTGGTCTAGCGGGAGGTCCGGGGAGCTGTTTTTT.

In this sample, this clonotype turned up many times. CDR3 amino acids: CASSLTLGGTMNTEAFF. CDR3 sequence (DNA): TGTGCCAGCAGTTTGACCCTCGGGGGTACCATGAACACTGAAGCTTTCTTT. The chain carries TRBV28 and TRBJ1-1; D is perhaps TRBD1 (5 bases). CDR3 length equals 17 residues. Trimming removed 3 bases from V and 0 bases from J, with 17 bases in between. Per germline, CDR1 MDHEN and CDR2 SYDVKM. Complete variable domain (other parts from reference TRBV28 and TRBJ1-1): DVKVTQSSRYLVKRTGEKVFLECVQDMDHENMFWYRQDPGLGLRLIYFSYDVKMKEKGDIPEGYSVSREKKERFSLILESASTNQTSMYLCASSLTLGGTMNTEAFFGQGTRLTVV.

Points on this clonotype: Germline is not matched at one junction end, which may reflect a read error. The chain employs TRBV4-3 and TRBJ2-5; D perhaps matches TRBD1 (6 bases). The CDR3 extends over 13 amino acids. Germline CDR1 reads LGHNA; CDR2 reads YSLEER. CDR3 nucleotides: TGCGCCAGCGGGCAGGGGTTACAAGAAACCCAGTACTTC. This codes for CASGQGLQETQYF.

Details on this clonotype: The junction departs from the called germline gene at one end, perhaps through a read error. V gene TRBV6-1 combines with J gene TRBJ2-6; D possibly corresponds to TRBD2 (6 bases). The germline gives CDR1 MNHNS, CDR2 SASEGT. This CDR3 spans 15 amino acids. This CDR3 reads CASSEGGTGANGLTF. For the CDR3, the DNA is TGTGCCAGCAGTGAAGGGGGGACTGGGGCCAACGGCCTGACTTTC.

This clonotype has ten or more counts. V gene TRBV24-1 combines with J gene TRBJ2-1; 7 positions agree with TRBD2. The CDR3 spans 16 residues. Trimming cost V 0 bases and J 7 bases; bases outside gene matches: 8. The germline CDR1 and CDR2 sequences are KGHDR and SFDVKD. The CDR3 coding sequence is TGTGCCACCAGTGATTTGTACGGGGGGAGTGGAAATGAGCAGTTCTTC. This sequence encodes CATSDLYGGSGNEQFF.

The chain uses TRBV5-4 and TRBJ2-5; TRBD1 or TRBD2 may be the D gene (5 bases each). Germline CDR1 is SGHNT and CDR2 is YYREEE (reference sequence). This CDR3 region has 15 residues. Trimming took off 1 base at V and 2 bases at J, with 12 bases between the two ends. CDR3 in amino acids: CASSLQAGTQETQYF. DNA of the CDR3: TGTGCCAGCAGCTTGCAGGCAGGGACGCAAGAGACCCAGTACTTC.

The chain couples TRBV4-3 to TRBJ2-1; 7 nucleotides line up with TRBD1. There are 16 residues in the CDR3. Per germline, CDR1 LGHNA and CDR2 YSLEER. The J segment lost 6 bases and the V segment lost 0 bases, leaving 8 bases of the junction unmatched. CDR3 region: CASSQDRNRGVNEQFF. The CDR3, as DNA: TGCGCCAGCAGCCAAGATAGGAACAGGGGAGTCAATGAGCAGTTCTTC.

In its sample, this clonotype was seen many times. The chain links TRBV6-4 to TRBJ2-6; no reliable D call. V was shortened by 6 bases and J by 0 bases, with 12 bases between the two germline ends. Germline CDR1 and CDR2: MRHNA and SNTAGT. CDR3 size: 16 residues. The CDR3 DNA follows: TGTGCCAGCAGCAAGGACGTGAGCTCTGGGGCCAACGTCCTGACTTTC. It specifies CASSKDVSSGANVLTF.

This clonotype was seen ten or more times. The rearrangement joins TRBV5-1 to TRBJ2-5, with 11 nucleotides matching TRBD2. Unmatched junction bases numbered 5, after V lost 2 bases and J lost 5 bases. From germline, CDR1 is SGHRS and CDR2 YFSETQ. The CDR3 is 15 amino acids. For the CDR3, the DNA is TGCGCCAGCAGCTTTAGCGGGGGGGCCTTTGAGACCCAGTACTTC. Translation gives CASSFSGGAFETQYF.

This clonotype was seen at least ten times. The rearrangement uses TRBV2 and TRBJ2-4; 9 bases agree with TRBD2. With V trimmed by 9 bases and J by 1 base, 1 base remained unmatched. Germline CDR1 is SNHLY and CDR2 is FYNNEI. This CDR3 comprises 13 residues. CDR3 sequence (DNA): TGTGCCAGGAGCGGGGGGGCCAAAAACATTCAGTACTTC. Protein product: CARSGGAKNIQYF.

With respect to this clonotype: A clone one base away is much larger, so this may be a read error. The DNA for the CDR3 is TGTGCCACCATACCTCAGGCAGGGACCTCTGGGGCCAACGTCCTGACTTTC. Encoded protein: CATIPQAGTSGANVLTF. This chain uses TRBV7-9 with TRBJ2-6; TRBD1 or TRBD2 may be the D gene (5 bases each). The ends were cut back, 10 bases at V and 0 bases at J, with 19 bases in the middle. The CDR3 covers 17 residues. Germline lookup yields CDR1 SEHNR and CDR2 FQNEAQ (reference sequence).

This clonotype occurred many times. The rearrangement uses TRBV7-2 and TRBJ2-7, with D unclear. The ends were cut back, 5 bases at V and 3 bases at J, with 11 bases in the middle. The CDR3 covers 13 residues. Germline CDR1 and CDR2: SGHTA and FQGNSA. The CDR3 DNA is TGTGCCAGCAGCCCAGCCTATGGCTACGAGCAGTACTTC. This translates into CASSPAYGYEQYF. Together with reference TRBV7-2 and TRBJ2-7, the CDR3 gives the full variable domain: GAGVSQSPSNKVTEKGKDVELRCDPISGHTALYWYRQSLGQGLEFLIYFQGNSAPDKSGLPSDRFSAERTGGSVSTLTIQRTQQEDSAVYLCASSPAYGYEQYFGPGTRLTVT.

There are many counts of this clonotype. The rearrangement uses TRBV10-2 and TRBJ1-3; no firm D call. The germline gives CDR1 WSHSY, CDR2 SAAADI. Trimming pared 3 bases from V and 4 bases from J, leaving 10 bases between. The CDR3 is made up of 14 amino acids. This CDR3 is CASSERESGNTIYF. The CDR3 DNA reads as TGCGCCAGCAGTGAACGGGAATCGGGAAACACCATATATTTT.

In its sample, this clonotype was seen many times. CDR3 region: CASSLAATSSLLEEQFF. The CDR3 DNA follows: TGTGCCAGCAGCTTAGCAGCGACTAGCTCTCTTTTGGAGGAGCAGTTCTTC. The V call is TRBV7-9, the J call TRBJ2-1, with TRBD2 matching over 7 bases. J was trimmed by 10 bases and V by 0 bases; bases with no gene match: 15. Germline values: CDR1 SEHNR, CDR2 FQNEAQ (reference sequence). The CDR3 length is 17 residues. Full variable domain (outside the CDR3, taken from reference TRBV7-9 and TRBJ2-1): DTGVSQNPRHKITKRGQNVTFRCDPISEHNRLYWYRQTLGQGPEFLTYFQNEAQLEKSRLLSDRFSAERPKGSFSTLEIQRTEQGDSAMYLCASSLAATSSLLEEQFFGPGTRLTVL.

Worth noting for this clonotype: This may be a read error: a much more frequent sequence differs by one nucleotide. This chain joins TRBV6-5 and TRBJ1-1, with TRBD1 matching 8 bases. Per the germline V gene, CDR1 is MNHEY and CDR2 is SVGAGI. CDR3 length equals 13 residues. The CDR3 is CASTWTGRTESFF. As DNA, the CDR3 is TGTGCCAGCACTTGGACAGGGAGGACTGAATCTTTCTTT.

At least ten counts were recorded for this clonotype. The V gene is TRBV12-3 or TRBV12-4, the J gene TRBJ1-1, with no clear D. Deletions cut 5 bases from V and 5 bases from J, with 12 bases between. CDR3 length equals 13 residues. CDR3 in amino acids: CASSPAVPTEAFF. For the CDR3, the DNA is TGTGCCAGCAGTCCAGCTGTCCCTACTGAAGCTTTCTTT.